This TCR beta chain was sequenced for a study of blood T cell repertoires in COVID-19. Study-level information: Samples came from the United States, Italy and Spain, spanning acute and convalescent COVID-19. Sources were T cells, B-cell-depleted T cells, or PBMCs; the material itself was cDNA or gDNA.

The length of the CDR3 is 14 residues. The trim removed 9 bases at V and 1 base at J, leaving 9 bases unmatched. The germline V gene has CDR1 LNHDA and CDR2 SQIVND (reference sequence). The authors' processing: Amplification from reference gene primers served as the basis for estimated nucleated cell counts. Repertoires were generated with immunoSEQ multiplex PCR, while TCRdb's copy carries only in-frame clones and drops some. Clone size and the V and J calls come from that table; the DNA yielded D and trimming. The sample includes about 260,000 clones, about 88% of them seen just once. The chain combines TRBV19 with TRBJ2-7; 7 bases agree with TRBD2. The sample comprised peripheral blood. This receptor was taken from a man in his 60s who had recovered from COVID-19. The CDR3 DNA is TGTGCCAGCCAACGGGGGGAGGGATCCTACGAGCAGTACTTC. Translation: CASQRGEGSYEQYF.